The 6 T cell receptor beta chains in this list originate from one sample, sequenced in a study of T cells and Merkel cell carcinoma outcomes. Using immunoSEQ multiplex PCR, the repertoire was profiled, and TCRdb retains in-frame clones only, with some absent. The sample lists about 3,000 clones, around 95% occurring once. Sequencing was carried out using tumor tissue from Merkel cell carcinoma. The source is a human donor with Merkel cell carcinoma.

The rearrangement uses TRBV2 and TRBJ1-2; D is ambiguous. The germline V and J ends were trimmed by 3 bases and 5 bases, with 10 bases remaining between them. Germline loops: CDR1 SNHLY, CDR2 FYNNEI. The CDR3 has 13 amino acids. In nucleotides, the CDR3 is TGTGCCAGCAGTGAGGGAGAAGGGTATGGCTACACCTTC. It codes for CASSEGEGYGYTF.

As to this clone: Germline and junction disagree at one end, which may indicate a read error. The gene calls are TRBV27 and TRBJ2-1; 10 nucleotides align to TRBD2. The CDR3 sequence is 16 residues long. The germline V gene encodes CDR1 MNHEY and CDR2 SMNVEV (reference sequence). The CDR3 is CASRIIAGGTRYEQFF. The CDR3 coding sequence is TGTGCTAGCAGGATAATAGCGGGGGGCACAAGGTATGAGCAGTTCTTC.

V gene TRBV27 combines with J gene TRBJ1-2, with a weak D call TRBD1 (5 bases). Between the trimmed V and J ends, which lost 8 bases and 4 bases, there was a span of 8 bases. Germline CDR1 is MNHEY and CDR2 is SMNVEV (reference sequence). This CDR3 comprises 11 residues. CDR3 in amino acids: CASGDPYGYTF. For the CDR3, the DNA is TGTGCCAGCGGGGACCCCTATGGCTACACCTTC.

This clone came up once. The chain is built from TRBV5-1 and TRBJ2-2; a possible D gene is TRBD2 (6 bases). Germline V gene lookup returns CDR1 SGHRS and CDR2 YFSETQ. Trimming removed 4 bases at V and 0 bases at J, with 22 bases between. The CDR3 has 19 residues. The DNA for the CDR3 is TGCGCCAGCAGCCCCTTGGAGCCTAGCGACCTCCCGAACACCGGGGAGCTGTTTTTT. Amino acid sequence: CASSPLEPSDLPNTGELFF.

J is TRBJ2-3 and V is TRBV28; D unclear. V lost 6 bases to trimming and J lost 0 bases, with 4 bases between them. This CDR3 comprises 12 residues. Germline CDR1 MDHEN, CDR2 SYDVKM. CDR3 amino acids: CASRPSTDTQYF. The DNA of the CDR3 is TGTGCCAGCAGACCTAGCACAGATACGCAGTATTTT.

This clone was recorded once. The chain uses TRBV5-1 and TRBJ1-1; D perhaps matches TRBD1 (6 bases). The CDR3 runs to 14 residues. CDR1 and CDR2 (germline): SGHRS, YFSETQ. Trimming took 4 bases from V and 7 from J, leaving 17 bases between them. CDR3 coding DNA: TGCGCCAGCAGCCCAATGGGGGGCAGGGGTGAAGCTTTCTTT. Encoded protein: CASSPMGGRGEAFF.